This T cell receptor beta chain was profiled in a study of T-cell reconstitution after alpha-beta-depleted transplantation in children. A library of TCRbeta sequences, prepared with unique molecular identifiers, was generated. TCRdb fed the PCR reads into MiXCR, producing one record per CDR3 protein. The profile shows some 200,000 distinct CDR3 sequences, 9.7% of them singletons. This CDR3 comprises 15 residues. Trimming at V came to 6 bases and at J to 4 bases, leaving 8 bases not matched to a gene. The gene calls are TRBV12-3 or TRBV12-4 and TRBJ2-1; TRBD2 matches 8 bases. The sequence derives from a human donor who donated a stem cell graft to a child with SCID. Sample: PBMCs from the stem cell graft donor, taken from the stem cell graft. CDR3 in amino acids: CASSHGGASYNEQFF. In nucleotides, the CDR3 is TGTGCCAGCAGCCACGGGGGGGCCTCGTACAATGAGCAGTTCTTC.